This record covers a single TCR beta chain. Antigen: not known. Two lung cancer pathologists independently confirmed each histologic diagnosis. This entry is derived from a study of immune evolution from preneoplasia to lung adenocarcinoma. General study findings and limits: Top clone share appeared to fall from AAH through AIS, MIA, adenocarcinoma.

TCRdb's table, derived via immunoSEQ multiplex PCR, lists solely in-frame clones and lacks some. The table shows 30,000 to 45,000 clones, with about 74% occurring only once. CDR3 size: 14 residues. The V gene's germline CDR1 is SGHVS and CDR2 FQNEAQ. V shed 2 bases and J shed 11 bases, with 19 bases lying between them. Sequenced sample: FFPE invasive lung adenocarcinoma tissue. This receptor was obtained from a person in their sixties or seventies with lung adenocarcinoma. The gene calls are TRBV7-8 and TRBJ2-7; no definite D call. CDR3 sequence (DNA): TGTGCCAGCAGCTTAACGCAGCCCTCCACGACGGAGTACTTC. Translation: CASSLTQPSTTEYF.